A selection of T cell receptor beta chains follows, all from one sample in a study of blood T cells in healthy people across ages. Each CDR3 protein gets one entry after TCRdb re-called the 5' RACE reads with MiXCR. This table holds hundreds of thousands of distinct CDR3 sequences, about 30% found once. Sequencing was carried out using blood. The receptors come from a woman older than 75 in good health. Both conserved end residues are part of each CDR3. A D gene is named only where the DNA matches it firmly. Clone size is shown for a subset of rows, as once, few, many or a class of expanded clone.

CDR3 protein: CASSPNANTEAFF
CDR3 DNA: TGTGCCAGCTCACCAAACGCGAACACTGAAGCTTTCTTT
D gene: .
J gene: TRBJ1-1
V gene: TRBV18
clone size: few

CDR3 protein: CSARLAGLPSTGELFF
CDR3 DNA: TGCAGTGCGAGACTAGCGGGGCTGCCATCCACCGGGGAGCTGTTTTTT
D gene: TRBD2
J gene: TRBJ2-2
V gene: TRBV20-1
clone size: few

CDR3 protein: CASSQDKLAGGGNEQFF
CDR3 DNA: TGCGCCAGCAGCCAAGATAAACTAGCGGGAGGGGGAAATGAGCAGTTCTTC
D gene: TRBD2
J gene: TRBJ2-1
V gene: TRBV4-3
clone size: few

CDR3 protein: CASSQAYGQPQHF
CDR3 DNA: TGCGCCAGCAGCCAAGCATACGGACAGCCCCAGCATTTT
D gene: .
J gene: TRBJ1-5
V gene: TRBV4-1
clone size: many

CDR3 protein: CASNPGRRGGTDTQYF
CDR3 DNA: TGTGCCAGCAACCCCGGGAGGCGGGGGGGCACAGATACGCAGTATTTT
D gene: TRBD2
J gene: TRBJ2-3
V gene: TRBV7-6
clone size: .

CDR3 protein: CASRRGGHSYNEQFF
CDR3 DNA: TGTGCCAGCAGACGCGGGGGCCACTCCTACAATGAGCAGTTCTTC
D gene: .
J gene: TRBJ2-1
V gene: TRBV5-5
clone size: many

CDR3 protein: CASSLQLFMETQYF
CDR3 DNA: TGTGCCAGCAGCTTGCAACTCTTCATGGAGACCCAGTACTTC
D gene: .
J gene: TRBJ2-5
V gene: TRBV11-1
clone size: many

CDR3 protein: CASRGLASYEQYF
CDR3 DNA: TGTGCCAGCAGGGGGCTAGCCTCCTACGAGCAGTACTTC
D gene: .
J gene: TRBJ2-7
V gene: TRBV14
clone size: .

CDR3 protein: CASRILGTGGREQYF
CDR3 DNA: TGTGCCAGCAGGATTCTAGGGACAGGAGGAAGAGAGCAGTACTTC
D gene: TRBD1
J gene: TRBJ2-7
V gene: TRBV2
clone size: many

CDR3 protein: CSARGQGGLAHSYEQYF
CDR3 DNA: TGCAGTGCTAGGGGACAGGGTGGACTAGCGCACTCCTACGAGCAGTACTTC
D gene: .
J gene: TRBJ2-7
V gene: TRBV20-1
clone size: .

CDR3 protein: CASSLPRNTEAFF
CDR3 DNA: TGCGCCAGCAGCTTGCCGAGGAACACTGAAGCTTTCTTT
D gene: .
J gene: TRBJ1-1
V gene: TRBV5-1
clone size: many

CDR3 protein: CASKKGASETQYF
CDR3 DNA: TGCGCCAGCAAGAAGGGGGCGTCGGAGACCCAGTACTTC
D gene: TRBD1
J gene: TRBJ2-5
V gene: TRBV5-1
clone size: many

CDR3 protein: CASSLMGGELFF
CDR3 DNA: TGTGCCAGCAGCTTAATGGGCGGGGAGCTGTTTTTT
D gene: .
J gene: TRBJ2-2
V gene: TRBV7-9
clone size: .

CDR3 protein: CASSYSTGRGIQYF
CDR3 DNA: TGTGCCAGCAGTTATTCGACAGGGAGGGGCATTCAGTACTTC
D gene: .
J gene: TRBJ2-4
V gene: TRBV6-2/TRBV6-3
clone size: many

CDR3 protein: CASSLRINEQFF
CDR3 DNA: TGTGCCAGCAGTTTAAGGATTAATGAGCAGTTCTTC
D gene: .
J gene: TRBJ2-1
V gene: TRBV28
clone size: many

CDR3 protein: CASTQGGNTGELFF
CDR3 DNA: TGTGCCAGCACCCAGGGGGGGAACACCGGGGAGCTGTTTTTT
D gene: .
J gene: TRBJ2-2
V gene: TRBV6-5
clone size: few

CDR3 protein: CASSRPGHSGANVLTF
CDR3 DNA: TGTGCCAGCAGCCGACCGGGGCACTCTGGGGCCAACGTCCTGACTTTC
D gene: .
J gene: TRBJ2-6
V gene: TRBV7-2
clone size: .

CDR3 protein: CASSLRQEDTGELFF
CDR3 DNA: TGTGCCAGCAGCTTAAGGCAGGAGGACACCGGGGAGCTGTTTTTT
D gene: .
J gene: TRBJ2-2
V gene: TRBV7-9
clone size: .

CDR3 protein: CASSSTPGEQTQYF
CDR3 DNA: TGTGCCAGCAGCTCCACCCCTGGGGAACAGACCCAGTACTTC
D gene: .
J gene: TRBJ2-5
V gene: TRBV7-8
clone size: many

CDR3 protein: CAIMGGSYNEQYF
CDR3 DNA: TGTGCCATCATGGGGGGTTCCTACAATGAGCAGTACTTC
D gene: .
J gene: TRBJ2-7
V gene: TRBV10-3
clone size: few

CDR3 protein: CASSSQDSNQPQHF
CDR3 DNA: TGTGCCAGCAGCTCCCAGGATAGCAATCAGCCCCAGCATTTT
D gene: .
J gene: TRBJ1-5
V gene: TRBV7-9
clone size: .

CDR3 protein: CSCNRDGYGYTF
CDR3 DNA: TGCAGCTGCAACCGGGACGGCTATGGCTACACCTTC
D gene: .
J gene: TRBJ1-2
V gene: TRBV29-1
clone size: many